Listed below are T cell receptor beta chains from one sample, sequenced in a study of shared clonotypes between healthy human individuals. Here immunoSEQ multiplex PCR was the method, and the copy in TCRdb shows in-frame clones only, minus some. Seen here are about 960,000 clones, less than 85% observed once, and the top ten hold roughly 1.5%. Sequencing was performed on memory CD4+ T cells sorted from blood. Receptors were obtained from a young man in good health. Both conserved end residues are part of each CDR3. The order of the fields is CDR3 DNA, CDR3 protein, CDR3 length, V gene, clone size, J gene, D gene. The D gene is left open where the match is weak. Only part of the rows carry a size: once, few, many, or a class if the clone is expanded.

CDR3nt: TGTGCCAGCAGCTTAGGCCCCCGGCCCGCAGAGACCCAGTACTTC
CDR3aa: CASSLGPRPAETQYF
len: 15
v_gene: TRBV7-2
abundance: once
j_gene: TRBJ2-5
d_gene: .

CDR3nt: TGTGCCTGGAGTGTGAACGGACTAGCGGGAGGTGGAGAGACCCAGTACTTC
CDR3aa: CAWSVNGLAGGGETQYF
len: 17
v_gene: TRBV30
abundance: .
j_gene: TRBJ2-5
d_gene: TRBD2

CDR3nt: TGTGCCAGCAGGAACAGTAGGAATGAAAAACTGTTTTTT
CDR3aa: CASRNSRNEKLFF
len: 13
v_gene: TRBV27
abundance: .
j_gene: TRBJ1-4
d_gene: .

CDR3nt: TGTGCTAGTGGTTTATATTGGGGTACAACGGGGGAGAGTGACCCTTTTAATTCACCCCTCCACTTT
CDR3aa: CASGLYWGTTGESDPFNSPLHF
len: 22
v_gene: TRBV12-5
abundance: .
j_gene: TRBJ1-6
d_gene: .

CDR3nt: TGTGCCAGCAGTTACGGCGGGGGTATAGGCTACACCTTC
CDR3aa: CASSYGGGIGYTF
len: 13
v_gene: TRBV6-6
abundance: .
j_gene: TRBJ1-2
d_gene: .

CDR3nt: TGTGCCATCACCAACGGGGGGGCGTGCAATCAGCCCCAGCATTTT
CDR3aa: CAITNGGACNQPQHF
len: 15
v_gene: TRBV9
abundance: .
j_gene: TRBJ1-5
d_gene: .

CDR3nt: TGTGCCAGCAGCTTAGTTCGGGGAGGGCCCGGGACCACAGATACGCAGTATTTT
CDR3aa: CASSLVRGGPGTTDTQYF
len: 18
v_gene: TRBV7-2
abundance: .
j_gene: TRBJ2-3
d_gene: TRBD2

CDR3nt: TGTGCCTGGAGTGTTGGGGTAAATACCGTGAACACTGAAGCTTTCTTT
CDR3aa: CAWSVGVNTVNTEAFF
len: 16
v_gene: TRBV30
abundance: .
j_gene: TRBJ1-1
d_gene: .

CDR3nt: TGCGCCAGCAGTGAGGTACCGATTAATTCACCCCTCCACTTT
CDR3aa: CASSEVPINSPLHF
len: 14
v_gene: TRBV10-2
abundance: .
j_gene: TRBJ1-6
d_gene: .

CDR3nt: TGCGCCAGCAGCGGTGGACTAGCGGGAAATAACAATGAGCAGTTCTTC
CDR3aa: CASSGGLAGNNNEQFF
len: 16
v_gene: TRBV10-1
abundance: .
j_gene: TRBJ2-1
d_gene: TRBD2

CDR3nt: TGTGCCAGCAGCCAAGATGAGACAGGGGGTCGGCAAGGGGGAAAACTGTTTTTT
CDR3aa: CASSQDETGGRQGGKLFF
len: 18
v_gene: TRBV14
abundance: .
j_gene: TRBJ1-4
d_gene: TRBD1

CDR3nt: TGCGCCAGCAGCCCGGACAGGGCCAACGTCCTGACTTTC
CDR3aa: CASSPDRANVLTF
len: 13
v_gene: TRBV5-1
abundance: .
j_gene: TRBJ2-6
d_gene: .

CDR3nt: TGTGCCAGCAGCCTAATCGGACGGAAAAGCACAGATACGCAGTATTTT
CDR3aa: CASSLIGRKSTDTQYF
len: 16
v_gene: TRBV5-6
abundance: .
j_gene: TRBJ2-3
d_gene: .

CDR3nt: TGTGCCTGGAGTTCCTCGGGACAGGGGACAATTCTGAACACTGAAGCTTTCTTT
CDR3aa: CAWSSSGQGTILNTEAFF
len: 18
v_gene: TRBV30
abundance: .
j_gene: TRBJ1-1
d_gene: TRBD1

CDR3nt: TGTGCCAGCAGCCCTGTGGAATGGAACACCGGGGAGCTGTTTTTT
CDR3aa: CASSPVEWNTGELFF
len: 15
v_gene: TRBV28
abundance: .
j_gene: TRBJ2-2
d_gene: .

CDR3nt: TGTGCCAGCAGCCCCCTCCGGGACAATGAGCAGTTCTTC
CDR3aa: CASSPLRDNEQFF
len: 13
v_gene: TRBV14
abundance: .
j_gene: TRBJ2-1
d_gene: .

CDR3nt: TGTGCCAGCAGCCCGAGGGCAGATACGCAGTATTTT
CDR3aa: CASSPRADTQYF
len: 12
v_gene: TRBV5-4
abundance: .
j_gene: TRBJ2-3
d_gene: .

CDR3nt: TGTGCCAGTAGTGTTGACAGGGGGGTGCCAGATACGCAGTATTTT
CDR3aa: CASSVDRGVPDTQYF
len: 15
v_gene: TRBV19
abundance: .
j_gene: TRBJ2-3
d_gene: TRBD1

CDR3nt: TGTGCCAGCAGCTTATTCGGGAGTGGCACAGATACGCAGTATTTT
CDR3aa: CASSLFGSGTDTQYF
len: 15
v_gene: TRBV7-2
abundance: .
j_gene: TRBJ2-3
d_gene: .

CDR3nt: TGCGCCAGCAGCACGCGGAGGGCGGGGGACACAGATACGCAGTATTTT
CDR3aa: CASSTRRAGDTDTQYF
len: 16
v_gene: TRBV5-1
abundance: few
j_gene: TRBJ2-3
d_gene: TRBD2

CDR3nt: TGTGCCAGTAGTGAAATGGGGAGAGGGAGAAATTCACCCCTCCACTTT
CDR3aa: CASSEMGRGRNSPLHF
len: 16
v_gene: TRBV19
abundance: .
j_gene: TRBJ1-6
d_gene: .

CDR3nt: TGTGCCAGCAGCGGGAAAGCGGGCTACGAGCAGTACTTC
CDR3aa: CASSGKAGYEQYF
len: 13
v_gene: TRBV9
abundance: .
j_gene: TRBJ2-7
d_gene: .

CDR3nt: TGTGCCAGCAGCGCAGGGACACTGGGCTACACCTTC
CDR3aa: CASSAGTLGYTF
len: 12
v_gene: TRBV7-9
abundance: few
j_gene: TRBJ1-2
d_gene: .

CDR3nt: TGCGCCAGCAGTCAATCACCAGGAACCCGCACAGATACGCAGTATTTT
CDR3aa: CASSQSPGTRTDTQYF
len: 16
v_gene: TRBV23-1
abundance: .
j_gene: TRBJ2-3
d_gene: .

CDR3nt: TGCGCCAGCAGCCCGGGACAGTCCTATGGCTACACCTTC
CDR3aa: CASSPGQSYGYTF
len: 13
v_gene: TRBV5-1
abundance: once
j_gene: TRBJ1-2
d_gene: TRBD1